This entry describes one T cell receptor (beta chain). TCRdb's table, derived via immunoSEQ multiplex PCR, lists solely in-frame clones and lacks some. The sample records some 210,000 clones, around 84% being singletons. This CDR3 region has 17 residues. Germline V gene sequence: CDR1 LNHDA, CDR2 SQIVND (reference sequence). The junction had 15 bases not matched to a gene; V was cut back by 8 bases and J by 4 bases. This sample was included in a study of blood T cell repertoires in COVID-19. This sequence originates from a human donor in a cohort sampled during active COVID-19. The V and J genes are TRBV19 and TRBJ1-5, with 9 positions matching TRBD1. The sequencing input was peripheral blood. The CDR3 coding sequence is TGTGCCAGTGTCCGGGACAGGGTCGGCTCGGATAATCAGCCCCAGCATTTT. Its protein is CASVRDRVGSDNQPQHF.